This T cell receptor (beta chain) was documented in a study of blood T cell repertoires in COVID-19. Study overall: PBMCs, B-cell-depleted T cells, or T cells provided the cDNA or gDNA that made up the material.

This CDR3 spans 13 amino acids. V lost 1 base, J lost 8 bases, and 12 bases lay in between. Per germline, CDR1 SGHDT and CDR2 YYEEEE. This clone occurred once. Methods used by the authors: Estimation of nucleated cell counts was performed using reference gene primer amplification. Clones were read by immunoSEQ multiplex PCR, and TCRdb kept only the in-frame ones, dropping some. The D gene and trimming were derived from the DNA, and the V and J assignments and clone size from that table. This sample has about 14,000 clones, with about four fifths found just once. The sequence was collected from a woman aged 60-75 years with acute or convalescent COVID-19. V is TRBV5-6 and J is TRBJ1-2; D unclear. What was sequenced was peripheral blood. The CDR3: CASSLMRSGGYTF. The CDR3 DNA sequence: TGTGCCAGCAGCTTGATGCGGTCGGGGGGCTACACCTTC.